The clone carrying this T cell receptor beta chain has just one count. The data belong to a study of blood T cell repertoires in COVID-19. The CDR3 loop spans 11 amino acids. V was shortened by 10 bases and J by 3 bases, with 8 bases between the two germline ends. CDR1 ENHRY and CDR2 SYGVKD come from the germline V gene. Authors' processing steps: The assay estimated nucleated cells by amplifying reference gene primers. TCRdb's copy holds only in-frame clones and misses some; the assay was immunoSEQ multiplex PCR. V and J calls and clone size are given by that table; D and trimming were obtained from the DNA. This sample carries fewer than 35,000 clones, over 75% of them seen once, and the ten largest clones take less than 9.5%.

Sequenced input: peripheral blood. The chain uses TRBV10-3 and TRBJ2-3; D is possibly TRBD2 (6 bases). This receptor was identified in a woman in her forties or fifties with active COVID-19. CDR3 residues: CATEGTDTQYF. The DNA for the CDR3 is TGTGCCACGGAGGGTACAGATACGCAGTATTTT.